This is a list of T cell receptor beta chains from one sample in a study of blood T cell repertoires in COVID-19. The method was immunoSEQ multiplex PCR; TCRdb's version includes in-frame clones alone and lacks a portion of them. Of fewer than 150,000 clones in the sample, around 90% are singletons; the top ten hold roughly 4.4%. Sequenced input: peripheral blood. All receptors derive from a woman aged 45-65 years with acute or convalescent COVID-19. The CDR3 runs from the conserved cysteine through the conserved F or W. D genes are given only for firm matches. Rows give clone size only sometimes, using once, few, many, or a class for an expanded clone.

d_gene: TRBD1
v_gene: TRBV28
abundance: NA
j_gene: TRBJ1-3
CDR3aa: CASSSTGVGNTIYF
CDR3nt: TGTGCCAGCAGTTCCACAGGGGTCGGAAACACCATATATTTT

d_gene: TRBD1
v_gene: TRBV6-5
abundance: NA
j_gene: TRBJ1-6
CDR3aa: CASSSRTGGVNSPLHF
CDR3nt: TGTGCCAGCAGTTCCCGGACAGGGGGAGTAAATTCACCCCTCCACTTT

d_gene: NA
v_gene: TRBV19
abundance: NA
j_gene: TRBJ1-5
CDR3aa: CASSIEGRNQPQHF
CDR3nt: TGTGCCAGTAGTATAGAGGGGAGAAATCAGCCCCAGCATTTT

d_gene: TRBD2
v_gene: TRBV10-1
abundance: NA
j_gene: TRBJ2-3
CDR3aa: CASSESMGLAGEGTDTQYF
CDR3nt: TGCGCCAGCAGTGAGTCGATGGGACTAGCGGGAGAGGGCACAGATACGCAGTATTTT

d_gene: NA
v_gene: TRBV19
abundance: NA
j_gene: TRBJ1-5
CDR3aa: CASSVRPGNQPQHF
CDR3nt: TGTGCCAGTAGTGTCAGGCCGGGCAATCAGCCCCAGCATTTT

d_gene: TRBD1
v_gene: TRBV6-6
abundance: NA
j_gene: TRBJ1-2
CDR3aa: CASSYSDRRDYGYTF
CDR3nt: TGTGCCAGCAGTTATTCGGACAGGAGGGACTATGGCTACACCTTC

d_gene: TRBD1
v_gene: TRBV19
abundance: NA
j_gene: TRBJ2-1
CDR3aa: CASSTASTGVYNEQFF
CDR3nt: TGTGCCAGTAGTACTGCGTCGACAGGGGTCTACAATGAGCAGTTCTTC

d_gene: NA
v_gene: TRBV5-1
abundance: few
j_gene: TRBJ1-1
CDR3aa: CASSLSGRMNTEAFF
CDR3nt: TGCGCCAGCAGCTTAAGCGGCAGAATGAACACTGAAGCTTTCTTT

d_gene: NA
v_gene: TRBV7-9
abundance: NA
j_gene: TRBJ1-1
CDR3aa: CASKGIMNTEAFF
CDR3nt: TGTGCCAGCAAGGGGATCATGAACACTGAAGCTTTCTTT

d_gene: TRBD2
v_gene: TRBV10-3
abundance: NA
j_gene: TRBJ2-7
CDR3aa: CAISEVAGKSSYEQYF
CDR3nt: TGTGCCATCAGTGAAGTAGCGGGAAAGAGCTCCTACGAGCAGTACTTC

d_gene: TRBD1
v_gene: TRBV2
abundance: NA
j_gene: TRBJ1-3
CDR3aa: CASSVDRGGSGNTIYF
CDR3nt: TGTGCCAGCAGTGTGGACAGGGGAGGCTCTGGAAACACCATATATTTT

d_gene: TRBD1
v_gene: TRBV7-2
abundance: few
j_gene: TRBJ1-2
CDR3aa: CASSLAPGQGFGYTF
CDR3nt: TGTGCCAGCAGCTTAGCGCCGGGACAGGGATTTGGCTACACCTTC

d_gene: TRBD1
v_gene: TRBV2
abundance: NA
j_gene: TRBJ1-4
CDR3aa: CASSSGQGGNVLFF
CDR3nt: TGTGCCAGCAGTTCGGGACAGGGTGGGAACGTACTGTTTTTT

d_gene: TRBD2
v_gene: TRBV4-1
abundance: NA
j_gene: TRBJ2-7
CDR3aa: CASSQGASGTYEQYF
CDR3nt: TGCGCCAGCAGCCAAGGGGCTAGCGGGACCTACGAGCAGTACTTC

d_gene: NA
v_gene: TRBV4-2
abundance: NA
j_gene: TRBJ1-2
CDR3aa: CASSQEIGALYGYTF
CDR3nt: TGTGCCAGCAGCCAAGAAATAGGGGCTCTTTATGGCTACACCTTC

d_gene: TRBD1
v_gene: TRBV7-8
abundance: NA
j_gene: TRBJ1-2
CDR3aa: CASSPLGTGRGLYGYTF
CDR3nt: TGTGCCAGCAGCCCACTTGGGACAGGGAGGGGGCTCTATGGCTACACCTTC

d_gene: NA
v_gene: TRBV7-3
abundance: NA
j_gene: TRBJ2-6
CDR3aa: CASSPIGANVLTF
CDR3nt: TGTGCCAGCAGCCCCATTGGGGCCAACGTCCTGACTTTC

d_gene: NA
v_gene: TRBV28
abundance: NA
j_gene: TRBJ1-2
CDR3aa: CASRSGGYTF
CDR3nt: TGTGCCAGCAGGTCCGGGGGCTACACCTTC

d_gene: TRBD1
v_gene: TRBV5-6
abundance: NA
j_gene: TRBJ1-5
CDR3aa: CASSKGQGIYQPQHF
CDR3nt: TGTGCCAGCAGCAAGGGACAGGGAATTTATCAGCCCCAGCATTTT

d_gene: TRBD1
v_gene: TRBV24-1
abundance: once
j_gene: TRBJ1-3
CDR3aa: CATSEPGQGAGNTIYF
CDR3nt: TGTGCCACCAGTGAGCCTGGACAGGGCGCTGGAAACACCATATATTTT

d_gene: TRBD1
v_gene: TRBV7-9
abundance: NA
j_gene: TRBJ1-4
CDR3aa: CASSLAGTEWTNEKLFF
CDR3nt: TGTGCCAGCAGCTTAGCGGGGACAGAATGGACTAATGAAAAACTGTTTTTT

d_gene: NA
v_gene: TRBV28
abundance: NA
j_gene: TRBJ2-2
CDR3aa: CASSLGRIDTGELFF
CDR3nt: TGTGCCAGCAGTTTAGGGAGGATCGACACCGGGGAGCTGTTTTTT

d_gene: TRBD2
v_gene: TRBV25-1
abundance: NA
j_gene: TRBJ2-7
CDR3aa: CASSDGLAGEYEQYF
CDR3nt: TGTGCCAGCAGTGACGGGCTAGCGGGGGAATACGAGCAGTACTTC

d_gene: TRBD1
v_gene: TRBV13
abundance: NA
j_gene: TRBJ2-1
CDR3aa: CASSFNWGTGDNEQFF
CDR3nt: TGTGCCAGCAGCTTCAATTGGGGGACAGGGGACAATGAGCAGTTCTTC

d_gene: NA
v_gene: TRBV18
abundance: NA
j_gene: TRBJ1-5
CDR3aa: CASSPPIGRPQHF
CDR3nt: TGTGCCAGCTCACCACCGATAGGGAGGCCCCAGCATTTT

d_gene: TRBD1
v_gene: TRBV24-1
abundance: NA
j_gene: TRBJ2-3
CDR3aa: CATSDYRGTDTQYF
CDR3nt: TGTGCCACCAGTGATTACAGGGGGACAGATACGCAGTATTTT

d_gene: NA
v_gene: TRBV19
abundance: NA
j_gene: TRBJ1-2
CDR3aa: CASSPPAPGNGYTF
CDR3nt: TGTGCCAGTAGTCCACCGGCCCCCGGGAATGGCTACACCTTC

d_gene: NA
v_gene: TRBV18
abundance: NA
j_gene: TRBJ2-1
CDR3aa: CASSPIRDNGNEQFF
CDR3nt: TGTGCCAGCTCACCTATCCGGGACAATGGCAATGAGCAGTTCTTC

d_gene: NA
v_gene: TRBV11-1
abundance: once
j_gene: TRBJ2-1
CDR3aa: CASSFDRPYNEQFF
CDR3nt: TGTGCCAGCAGCTTTGACAGACCGTACAATGAGCAGTTCTTC

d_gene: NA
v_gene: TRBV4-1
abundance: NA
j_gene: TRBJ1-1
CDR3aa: CASSRDRTEAFF
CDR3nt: TGCGCCAGCAGCCGAGATCGGACTGAAGCTTTCTTT

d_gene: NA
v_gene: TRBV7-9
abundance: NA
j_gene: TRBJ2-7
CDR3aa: CASSFPVGTKSSYEQYF
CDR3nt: TGTGCCAGCAGCTTTCCGGTTGGGACAAAGAGCTCCTACGAGCAGTACTTC

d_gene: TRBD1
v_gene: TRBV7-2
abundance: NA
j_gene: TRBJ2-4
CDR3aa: CASSLAGQGKDIQYF
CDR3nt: TGTGCCAGCAGCTTAGCCGGACAGGGAAAGGACATTCAGTACTTC

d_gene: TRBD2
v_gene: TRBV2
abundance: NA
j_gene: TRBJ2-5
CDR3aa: CASSQPGTRQETQYF
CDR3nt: TGTGCCAGCAGTCAACCCGGGACTAGACAAGAGACCCAGTACTTC

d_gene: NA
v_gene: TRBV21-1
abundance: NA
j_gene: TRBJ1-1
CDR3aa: CASSNRQGRTITEAFF
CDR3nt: TGTGCCAGCAGCAACCGACAGGGGAGGACGATCACTGAAGCTTTCTTT

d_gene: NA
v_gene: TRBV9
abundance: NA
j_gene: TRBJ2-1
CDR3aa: CASSDPGEIYNEQFF
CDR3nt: TGTGCCAGCAGCGATCCCGGGGAGATCTACAATGAGCAGTTCTTC

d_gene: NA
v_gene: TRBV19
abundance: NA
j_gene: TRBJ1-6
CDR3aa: CASSIQGYNSPLHF
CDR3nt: TGTGCCAGTAGTATACAGGGGTATAATTCACCCCTCCACTTT

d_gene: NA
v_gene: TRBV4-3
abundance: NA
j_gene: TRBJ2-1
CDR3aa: CASSQGRDEQFF
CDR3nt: TGCGCCAGCAGCCAAGGCCGGGATGAGCAGTTCTTC